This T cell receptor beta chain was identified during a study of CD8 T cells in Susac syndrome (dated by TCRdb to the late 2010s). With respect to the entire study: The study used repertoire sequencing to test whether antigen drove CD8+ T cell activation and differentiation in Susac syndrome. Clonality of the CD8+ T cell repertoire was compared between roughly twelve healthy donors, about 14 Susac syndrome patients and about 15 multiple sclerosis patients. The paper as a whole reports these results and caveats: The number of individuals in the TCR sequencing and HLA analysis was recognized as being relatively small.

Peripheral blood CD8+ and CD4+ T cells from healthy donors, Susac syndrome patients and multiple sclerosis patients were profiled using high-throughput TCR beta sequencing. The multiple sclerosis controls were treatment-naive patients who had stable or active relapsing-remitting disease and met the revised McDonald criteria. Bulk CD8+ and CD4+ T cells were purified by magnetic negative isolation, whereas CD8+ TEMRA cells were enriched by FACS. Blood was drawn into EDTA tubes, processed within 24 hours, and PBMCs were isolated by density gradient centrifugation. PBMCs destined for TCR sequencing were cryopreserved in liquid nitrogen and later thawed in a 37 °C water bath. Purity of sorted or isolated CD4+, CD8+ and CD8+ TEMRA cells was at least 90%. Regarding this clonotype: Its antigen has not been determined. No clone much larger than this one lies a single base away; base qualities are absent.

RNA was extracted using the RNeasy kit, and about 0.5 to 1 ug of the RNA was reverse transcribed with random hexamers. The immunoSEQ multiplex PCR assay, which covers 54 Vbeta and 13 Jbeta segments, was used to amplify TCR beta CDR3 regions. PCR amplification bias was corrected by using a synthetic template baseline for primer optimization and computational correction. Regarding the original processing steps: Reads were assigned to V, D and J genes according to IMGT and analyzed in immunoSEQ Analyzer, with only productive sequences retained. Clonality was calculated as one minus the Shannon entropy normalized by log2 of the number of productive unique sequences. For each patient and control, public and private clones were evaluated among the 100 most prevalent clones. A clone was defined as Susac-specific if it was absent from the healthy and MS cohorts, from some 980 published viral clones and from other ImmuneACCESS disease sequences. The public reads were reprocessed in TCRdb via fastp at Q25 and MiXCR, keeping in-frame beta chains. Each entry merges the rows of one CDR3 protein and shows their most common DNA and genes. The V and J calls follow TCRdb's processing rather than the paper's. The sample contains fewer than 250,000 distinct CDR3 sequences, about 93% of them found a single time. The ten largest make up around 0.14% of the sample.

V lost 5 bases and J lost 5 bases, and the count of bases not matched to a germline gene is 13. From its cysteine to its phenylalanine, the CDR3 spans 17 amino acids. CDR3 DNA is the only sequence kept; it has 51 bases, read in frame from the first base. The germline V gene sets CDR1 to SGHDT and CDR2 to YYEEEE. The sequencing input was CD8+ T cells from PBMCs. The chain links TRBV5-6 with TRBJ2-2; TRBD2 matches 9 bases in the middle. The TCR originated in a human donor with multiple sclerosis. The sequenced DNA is TGTGCCAGCAGTCCTGGTGAGGTAGCGGGAGTTACCGGGGAGCTGTTTTTT. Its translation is CASSPGEVAGVTGELFF.